This T cell receptor beta chain is drawn from a study of T cell repertoires in cytomegalovirus infection (dated by TCRdb to between 2018 and 2021). Describing the broader study: The HLA type of each donor mattered for the analysis, because public TCR beta signatures pointed to carriage of CMV infection along with the matching HLA type. The study at large found these results: In both this cohort and an independent roughly 350-donor cohort, the cumulative frequency of public TCR beta family members distinguished carriers of CMV infection plus the relevant HLA type. The ex vivo response was dominated by HLA-C-restricted CMV-specific TCR beta clonotypes, and the single most frequent clonotype in two of eight donors was supplied by these HLA-C-restricted clonotypes.

Reads for this sample came from an Illumina HiSeq 1500. TCRdb trimmed public reads at Q25 via fastp, called clones via MiXCR and kept in-frame beta chains. One record per CDR3 amino acid sequence lists the most common genes and DNA. The sample data list over 300,000 distinct CDR3 sequences, and more than 9% of these were observed just once. The ten top clones hold 3.5% to 4.5% of the sample. The CDR3 goes from the cysteine to the phenylalanine over 14 residues. Only the CDR3 region is kept as DNA, spanning 42 bases read in frame from base 1. Based on the germline V gene, the CDR1 and CDR2 sequences are SGHAT and FQNNGV. V loses 2 bases of germline sequence and J loses 9 bases, and the interval between the two ends is 14 bases. With regard to this clonotype: Its antigen remains undetermined. It has no much larger one-base neighbor in the sample; base qualities were not kept.

Sequenced: PBMCs. The clonotype comes from a human donor in good health (CMV status not recorded). Some clones in this sample may be carry-over from other donors' samples. The V gene is TRBV11-2 and the J gene is TRBJ2-1; the D gene identity is not certain. The CDR3 protein: CASSLIFVKGEQFF. The bases are TGTGCCAGCAGCTTAATTTTCGTAAAGGGTGAGCAGTTCTTC.